This paragraph reports one TCR beta chain. Its antigen is still unknown. Method: immunoSEQ multiplex PCR; TCRdb's copy keeps in-frame clones and lacks some. The sample gives fewer than 40,000 clones, 65% to 90% of which show up once; around 4.2% is in the top ten. The data derive from a study of T cells in localized non-small cell lung cancer. Overall study results and limits: Heterogeneity is still possible, as just one tumor region was sequenced. Turning up in adjacent lung were a median roughly 62 of the top 100 tumor clones. Measurement of T cell clonality placed uninvolved adjacent lung highest, above the level in tumor.

The V gene's germline CDR1 is SGHAT and CDR2 FQDESV (reference sequence). The CDR3 covers 14 residues. The junction had 11 bases not matched to a gene; V was cut back by 5 bases and J by 7 bases. The clonotype was recovered from a male donor older than 55 with stage III lung adenocarcinoma. The starting material was peripheral blood, obtained before any cancer treatment. The chain links TRBV11-1 to TRBJ2-7; 7 bases line up with TRBD2. The CDR3 bases are TGTGCCAGCAGCCGCGCCTCGGGGGGAGGGGAGCAGTACTTC. This gives the protein CASSRASGGGEQYF.